Listed here is a single T cell receptor (beta chain). With 5 bases clipped from V and 5 bases from J, the junction kept 8 bases outside the gene matches. This CDR3 region has 15 residues. Germline CDR1 reads MNHEY; CDR2 reads SVGEGT. The source of the sample is a study of blood T cell repertoires in COVID-19. Study details: Nucleic acid was either cDNA or gDNA, and it came from T cells, B-cell-depleted T cells, or PBMCs.

In the original processing: Reference gene primer amplification in the assay estimated nucleated cell counts. Profiling relied on immunoSEQ multiplex PCR, and the TCRdb table lists in-frame clones only, not all of them. That table gives V, J and clone size, and the DNA gave D and trimming. The table lists 270,000 or so clones, approximately 90% of them singletons, with roughly 4% in the top ten. V and J are TRBV6-2 or TRBV6-3 and TRBJ2-1; TRBD2 matches 8 bases. The source material was PBMCs or T cells enriched from blood (not recorded which). The receptor was derived from a woman aged 25-40 years with acute COVID-19. The CDR3 here is CASSHLSGRNNEQFF. The CDR3, as DNA: TGTGCCAGCAGTCACCTCAGCGGGAGAAACAATGAGCAGTTCTTC.